This is a list of T cell receptor beta chains from one sample in a study of response to subunit inactivated influenza vaccine. MiXCR, run by TCRdb on the RT-PCR reads, gives a single entry per CDR3 protein. There are about 160,000 distinct CDR3 sequences in the sample; approximately 10% occur only once, and around 12% lies in the top ten. Sequenced material: non-naive T cells sorted from PBMCs, taken around seven weeks after vaccination. These receptors all come from a middle-aged man who received an inactivated influenza vaccine. Both conserved end residues are part of each CDR3. Fields, in order: V gene, J gene, D gene, clone size, CDR3 DNA, CDR3 protein. D genes are given only for firm matches. The size field is filled for only some rows; it gives once, few, many or a size class.

TRBV5-6,TRBJ2-7,NA,NA,TGTGCCAGCAGCTTGGGATCGCAGCAGGGATACGAGCAGTACTTC,CASSLGSQQGYEQYF
TRBV15,TRBJ1-5,NA,many,TGTGCCACCAGCAGAGATCCCGGAGGGAATCAGCCCCAGCATTTT,CATSRDPGGNQPQHF
TRBV3-1,TRBJ1-2,TRBD1,few,TGTGCCAGCAGCCAGGGACAGGGAGCCTTCTATGGCTACACCTTC,CASSQGQGAFYGYTF
TRBV20-1,TRBJ2-3,TRBD2,many,TGCAGTGCGGGGACTAGCGGGAGATCTAGCACAGATACGCAGTATTTT,CSAGTSGRSSTDTQYF
TRBV5-5,TRBJ1-5,TRBD1,few,TGTGCCAGCACCCCACGGGGACAGGGCCCTCGTCAGCCCCAGCATTTT,CASTPRGQGPRQPQHF
TRBV27,TRBJ1-5,TRBD1,many,TGTGCCAGCCAGGACAGGGGATACAATCAGCCCCAGCATTTT,CASQDRGYNQPQHF
TRBV20-1,TRBJ2-1,TRBD1,many,TGCAGTGCGCCGTGGACAGGGGGTTCCTACAATGAGCAGTTCTTC,CSAPWTGGSYNEQFF
TRBV5-1,TRBJ2-7,NA,many,TGCGCCAGCAACTTGGGTACCATAAACTACGAGCAGTACTTC,CASNLGTINYEQYF
TRBV29-1,TRBJ2-1,TRBD2,NA,TGCAGCGTCCGGCGGGGGAGCTCCTACAATGAGCAGTTCTTC,CSVRRGSSYNEQFF
TRBV6-1,TRBJ2-7,NA,NA,TGTGCCAGGTGGGGGTACGACGAGCAGTACTTC,CARWGYDEQYF
TRBV12-3/TRBV12-4,TRBJ1-2,TRBD1,few,TGTGCCAGCAGGGAAGGGGGCGGGTATGGCTACACCTTC,CASREGGGYGYTF
TRBV12-3/TRBV12-4,TRBJ1-4,TRBD1,few,TGTGCCAGCAGTAGAACCGGGACAGGGTTTGAAAAACTGTTTTTT,CASSRTGTGFEKLFF